This note documents a single T cell receptor beta chain sequence. The antigen is undetermined. These data originate in a study of long-term antiretroviral therapy in people with HIV. General study results and limits: Blood, drawn from about 2004 to 2018, may reflect older ART regimens. Clones that expanded before ART (that is, prior to treatment) dominated the repertoire at all time points.

The authors ran the immunoSEQ assay, v3.0, at survey level. Some clones are missing from TCRdb's copy, which holds only in-frame ones; the method was immunoSEQ multiplex PCR. This table holds around 15,000 clones, 88% found once. The CDR3 runs to 14 residues. Trimming took off 1 base at V and 5 bases at J, with 11 bases between the two ends. Germline V gene sequence: CDR1 LGHNT, CDR2 FRNRAP. This receptor was identified in a middle-aged man with HIV. The genes are TRBV12-5 and TRBJ1-2; no definite D call. The sequencing used unsorted PBMCs, collected 0.7 years before starting antiretroviral therapy. The CDR3 bases are TGTGCTAGTGGTTTGGGGAGCAGTTGGTATGGCTACACCTTC. Its protein product is CASGLGSSWYGYTF.